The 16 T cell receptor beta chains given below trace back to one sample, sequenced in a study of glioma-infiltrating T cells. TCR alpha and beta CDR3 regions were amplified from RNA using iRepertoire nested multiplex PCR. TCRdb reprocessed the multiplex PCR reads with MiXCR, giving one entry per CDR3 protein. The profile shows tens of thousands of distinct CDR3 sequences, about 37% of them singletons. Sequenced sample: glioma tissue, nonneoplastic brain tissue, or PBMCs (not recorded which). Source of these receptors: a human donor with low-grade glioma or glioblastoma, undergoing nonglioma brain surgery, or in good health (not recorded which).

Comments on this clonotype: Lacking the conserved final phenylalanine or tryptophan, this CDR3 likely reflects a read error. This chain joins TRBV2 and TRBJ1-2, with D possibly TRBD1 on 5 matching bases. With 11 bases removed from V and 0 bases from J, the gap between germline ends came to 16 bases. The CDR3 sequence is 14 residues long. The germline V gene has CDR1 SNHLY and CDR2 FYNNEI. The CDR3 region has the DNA TGTGCCGGCATTCGGACACCCTCTAACTATGGCTACACCTCC. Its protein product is CAGIRTPSNYGYTS.

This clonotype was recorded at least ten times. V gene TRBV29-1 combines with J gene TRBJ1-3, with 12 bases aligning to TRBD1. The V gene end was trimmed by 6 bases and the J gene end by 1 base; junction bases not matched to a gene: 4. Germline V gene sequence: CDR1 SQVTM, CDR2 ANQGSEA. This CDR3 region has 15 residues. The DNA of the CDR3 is TGCAGCGTGGGGACAGGGGGCATGTCTGGAAACACCATATATTTT. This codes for CSVGTGGMSGNTIYF.

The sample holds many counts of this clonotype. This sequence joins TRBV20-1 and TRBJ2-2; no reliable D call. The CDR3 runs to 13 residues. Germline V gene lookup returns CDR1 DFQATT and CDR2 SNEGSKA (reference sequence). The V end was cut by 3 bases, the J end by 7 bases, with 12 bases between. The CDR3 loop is CSASAGYSGELFF. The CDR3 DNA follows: TGCAGTGCTAGTGCCGGATACAGCGGGGAGCTGTTTTTT.

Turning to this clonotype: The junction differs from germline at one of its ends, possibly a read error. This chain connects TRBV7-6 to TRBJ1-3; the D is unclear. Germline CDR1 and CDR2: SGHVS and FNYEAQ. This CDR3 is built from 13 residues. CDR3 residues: CAGSPGMGSTIYF. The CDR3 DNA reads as TGTGCCGGCAGCCCAGGCATGGGAAGCACCATATATTTT.

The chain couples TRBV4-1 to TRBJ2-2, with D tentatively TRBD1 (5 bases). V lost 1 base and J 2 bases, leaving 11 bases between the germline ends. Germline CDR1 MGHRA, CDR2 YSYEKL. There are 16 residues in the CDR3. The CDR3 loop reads CASSQVHRRNTGELFF. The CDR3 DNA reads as TGCGCCAGCAGCCAAGTTCACAGGAGAAACACCGGGGAGCTGTTTTTT.

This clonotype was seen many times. CDR3 amino acids: CASSIGASGRARNTGELFF. Here the CDR3 DNA reads TGCGCCAGCAGCATAGGCGCTAGCGGGAGAGCCAGGAACACCGGGGAGCTGTTTTTT. This chain joins TRBV4-1 and TRBJ2-2, with 10 nucleotides matching TRBD2. The CDR3 is 19 residues long. Trimming removed 5 bases from V and 1 base from J; junction bases left unmatched: 13. CDR1 MGHRA and CDR2 YSYEKL come from the germline V gene.

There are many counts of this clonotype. For the CDR3, the DNA is TGTGCCAGCAGCTTAGAGGGACAGCCCCAGCATTTT. Protein: CASSLEGQPQHF. V is TRBV7-9 and J is TRBJ1-5; D ambiguous. The germline gives CDR1 SEHNR, CDR2 FQNEAQ (reference sequence). The V end was cut by 1 base, the J end by 7 bases, with 5 bases between. CDR3 length: 12 residues.

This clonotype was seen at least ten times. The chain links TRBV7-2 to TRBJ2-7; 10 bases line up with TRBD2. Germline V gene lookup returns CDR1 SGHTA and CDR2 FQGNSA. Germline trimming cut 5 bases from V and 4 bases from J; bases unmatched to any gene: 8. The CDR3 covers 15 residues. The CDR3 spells CASSVTSGEDYEQYF. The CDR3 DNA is TGTGCCAGCAGCGTAACTAGCGGGGAAGATTACGAGCAGTACTTC.

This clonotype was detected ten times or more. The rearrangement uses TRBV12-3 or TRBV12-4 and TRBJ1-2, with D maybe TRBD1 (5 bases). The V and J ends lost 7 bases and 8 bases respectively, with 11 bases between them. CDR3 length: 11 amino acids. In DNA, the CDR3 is TGTGCCAGCATGTTAAGGGGCGGCTACACCTTC. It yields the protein CASMLRGGYTF.

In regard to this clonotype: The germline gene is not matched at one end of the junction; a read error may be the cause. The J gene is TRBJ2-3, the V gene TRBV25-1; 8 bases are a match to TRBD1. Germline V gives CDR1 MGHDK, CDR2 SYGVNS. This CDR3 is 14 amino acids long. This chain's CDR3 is CSSVRDRSTDTQYF. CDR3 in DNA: TGCAGCAGTGTCCGGGACAGGAGCACAGATACGCAGTATTTT.

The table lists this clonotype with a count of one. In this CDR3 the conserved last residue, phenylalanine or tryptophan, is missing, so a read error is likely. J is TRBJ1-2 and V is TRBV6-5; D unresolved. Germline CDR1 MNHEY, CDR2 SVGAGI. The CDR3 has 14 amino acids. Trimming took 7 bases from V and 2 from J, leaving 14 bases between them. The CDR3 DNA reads TGTGCCAGCACCGACCTGACGGGGAACTATGGCTACACCCTC. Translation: CASTDLTGNYGYTL.

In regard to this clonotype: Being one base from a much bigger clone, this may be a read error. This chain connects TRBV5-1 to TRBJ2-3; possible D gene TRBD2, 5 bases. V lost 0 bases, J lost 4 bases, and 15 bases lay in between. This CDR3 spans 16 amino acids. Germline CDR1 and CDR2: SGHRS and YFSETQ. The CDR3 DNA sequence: TGCGCCAGCAGCTTGGAACGGGGTCGCCACGCAGATACGCAGTATTTT. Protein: CASSLERGRHADTQYF.

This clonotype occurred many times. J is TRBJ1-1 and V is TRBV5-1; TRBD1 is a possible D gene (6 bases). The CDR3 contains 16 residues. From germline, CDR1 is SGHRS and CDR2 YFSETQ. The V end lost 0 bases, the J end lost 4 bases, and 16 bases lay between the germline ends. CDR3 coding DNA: TGCGCCAGCAGCTTGGAGGGGAGATTAGGGGGCACTGAAGCTTTCTTT. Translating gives CASSLEGRLGGTEAFF. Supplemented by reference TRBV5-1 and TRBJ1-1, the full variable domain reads KAGVTQTPRYLIKTRGQQVTLSCSPISGHRSVSWYQQTPGQGLQFLFEYFSETQRNKGNFPGRFSGRQFSNSRSEMNVSTLELGDSALYLCASSLEGRLGGTEAFFGQGTRLTVV.

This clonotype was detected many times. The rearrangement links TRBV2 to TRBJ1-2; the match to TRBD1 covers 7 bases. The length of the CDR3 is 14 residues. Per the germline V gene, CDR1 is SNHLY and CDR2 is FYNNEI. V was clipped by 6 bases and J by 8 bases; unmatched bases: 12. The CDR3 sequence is CASSQTTGVGGYTF. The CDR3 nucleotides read TGTGCCAGCAGCCAGACAACAGGGGTAGGGGGCTACACCTTC.

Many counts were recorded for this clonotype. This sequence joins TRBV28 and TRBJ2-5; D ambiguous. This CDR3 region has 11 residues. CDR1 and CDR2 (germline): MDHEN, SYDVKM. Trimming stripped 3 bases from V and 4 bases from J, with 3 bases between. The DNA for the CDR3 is TGTGCCAGCAGTTTGGCAGAGACCCAGTACTTC. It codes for CASSLAETQYF.

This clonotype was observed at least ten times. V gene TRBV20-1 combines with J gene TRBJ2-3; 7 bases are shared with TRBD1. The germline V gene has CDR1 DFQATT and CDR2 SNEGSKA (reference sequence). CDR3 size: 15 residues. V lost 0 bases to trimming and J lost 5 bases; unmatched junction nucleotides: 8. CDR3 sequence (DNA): TGCAGTGCTAGAGATTCCAAGACAGGGCGAGATACGCAGTATTTT. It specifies CSARDSKTGRDTQYF.